These 14 T cell receptor beta chains came from one sample sequenced in a study of T-cell reconstitution after alpha-beta-depleted transplantation in children. TCRbeta library preparation incorporated unique molecular identifiers. One entry per CDR3 protein, called by TCRdb with MiXCR from the PCR reads. This table has around 450,000 distinct CDR3 sequences, about 16% appearing once. Here the sequenced sample was PBMCs, mostly from graft donor cells, taken 360 days after TCRalphabeta/CD19-depleted stem cell transplant. These receptors all stem from a boy less than two years old who had a stem cell transplant for Wiskott-Aldrich syndrome, so the T cells may come from the graft donor.

This chain uses TRBV29-1 with TRBJ2-2, with D possibly being TRBD2 (6 bases). The length of the CDR3 is 11 residues. Germline lookup yields CDR1 SQVTM and CDR2 ANQGSEA. The CDR3 DNA sequence: TGCAGTGCGGGGTTGACCGGGGAGCTGTTTTTT. Amino acid sequence: CSAGLTGELFF.

The chain combines TRBV20-1 with TRBJ2-2; D gene uncertain. The germline V and J ends were trimmed by 6 bases and 3 bases, with 11 bases remaining between them. CDR1 DFQATT and CDR2 SNEGSKA come from the germline V gene (reference sequence). CDR3 length equals 13 residues. The CDR3 DNA follows: TGCAGTGCAGGAAGTGGCCACACCGGGGAGCTGTTTTTT. Protein sequence: CSAGSGHTGELFF.

This clonotype has only a few counts. The chain has TRBV6-5 and TRBJ2-2; the D gene could be TRBD1 or TRBD2 (5 bases each). CDR1 is MNHEY and CDR2 is SVGAGI in the germline V gene. V was pared by 2 bases and J by 4 bases, with 14 bases between. The CDR3 is 16 residues long. In DNA form, the CDR3 reads TGTGCCAGCAGTTACACGCCATGGGGACCCACCGGGGAGCTGTTTTTT. It is translated as CASSYTPWGPTGELFF.

This clonotype has a handful of counts. The genes are TRBV20-1 and TRBJ1-1; no definite D call. Looked up from germline, CDR1 is DFQATT and CDR2 is SNEGSKA (reference sequence). The CDR3 sequence is 11 residues long. V was clipped by 3 bases and J by 3 bases, with 5 bases between them. CDR3 DNA: TGCAGTGCTAGTTGGTACACTGAAGCTTTCTTT. Translated: CSASWYTEAFF.

This chain uses TRBV5-1 with TRBJ2-2, with 13 bases lining up with TRBD2. This CDR3 has 19 residues. V shed 0 bases and J 0 bases; nucleotides not matched to a gene: 5. Germline assignment: CDR1 SGHRS and CDR2 YFSETQ. CDR3 amino acids: CASSLVATSGRTNTGELFF. The CDR3 DNA sequence: TGCGCCAGCAGCTTGGTGGCGACTAGCGGGAGGACGAACACCGGGGAGCTGTTTTTT.

The chain carries TRBV12-3 or TRBV12-4 and TRBJ2-1, with 7 positions matching TRBD2. The ends lost 11 bases at V and 1 base at J; junction bases unmatched: 14. The CDR3 consists of 16 residues. CDR3 region: CACLRRGSASYNEQFF. CDR3 DNA: TGTGCCTGCCTCCGGCGGGGGTCAGCTTCCTACAATGAGCAGTTCTTC.

This clonotype occurred a few times. The J gene is TRBJ2-1, the V gene TRBV20-1, with TRBD1 as a possible D gene (6 bases). CDR3 size: 16 residues. V lost 3 bases, J lost 0 bases, and 15 bases lay in between. Germline V gene data show CDR1 as DFQATT and CDR2 as SNEGSKA (reference sequence). This CDR3 reads CSARPRTADSYNEQFF. The CDR3 DNA reads TGCAGTGCTAGGCCTCGGACAGCCGACTCCTACAATGAGCAGTTCTTC.

The chain is built from TRBV21-1 and TRBJ2-7; TRBD2 is the table's D call, not checked against the DNA. TRBV21-1 constitutes a pseudogene. The CDR3 length is 17 residues. The CDR3 sequence is CASSKPGAHRSSYEQYF. DNA of the CDR3: TGTGCCAGCAGCAAACCGGGGGCCCACCGGAGCTCCTACGAGCAGTACTTC.

This rearrangement joins TRBV2 to TRBJ2-3; 8 bases match TRBD2. V trimming: 5 bases; J trimming: 3 bases; junction bases outside the gene matches: 16. The germline V gene has CDR1 SNHLY and CDR2 FYNNEI. The CDR3 contains 18 residues. CDR3 coding DNA: TGTGCCAGCAGTTTACGGATGTCGGCGGGGGGCAGGACAGATACGCAGTATTTT. The encoded protein is CASSLRMSAGGRTDTQYF.

The genes are TRBV4-3 and TRBJ1-4; TRBD1 is a possible D gene (5 bases). This CDR3 comprises 17 residues. V was trimmed by 0 bases and J by 4 bases, leaving 15 bases between them. Germline CDR1 LGHNA, CDR2 YSLEER. The CDR3 spells CASSQDPPQGRNEKLFF. CDR3 nucleotide sequence: TGCGCCAGCAGCCAAGACCCCCCTCAGGGCCGTAATGAAAAACTGTTTTTT.

This clonotype was seen only a few times. The genes are TRBV28 and TRBJ2-7; 12 nucleotides align to TRBD1. Germline V gene sequence: CDR1 MDHEN, CDR2 SYDVKM. The V segment lost 5 bases and the J segment 5 bases; nucleotides outside the gene matches: 7. The CDR3 loop spans 15 amino acids. The CDR3 reads CASSLRDRGRNEQYF. The CDR3 nucleotides are TGTGCCAGCAGTCTACGGGACAGGGGGCGAAACGAGCAGTACTTC.

The gene calls are TRBV5-1 and TRBJ2-5, with D possibly matching TRBD1 (6 bases). The V end lost 6 bases, the J end lost 1 base, and 10 bases lay between the germline ends. This CDR3 comprises 13 residues. Germline V CDR1 and CDR2: SGHRS, YFSETQ. DNA of the CDR3: TGCGCCAGCACCACAGGGCCCCAAGAGACCCAGTACTTC. Encoded protein: CASTTGPQETQYF. Combining the CDR3 with reference TRBV5-1 and TRBJ2-5 gives the whole variable domain KAGVTQTPRYLIKTRGQQVTLSCSPISGHRSVSWYQQTPGQGLQFLFEYFSETQRNKGNFPGRFSGRQFSNSRSEMNVSTLELGDSALYLCASTTGPQETQYFGPGTRLLVL.

This clonotype was seen a handful of times. The rearrangement links TRBV5-1 to TRBJ2-3; 15 bases fit TRBD2. Germline CDR1 SGHRS, CDR2 YFSETQ. V lost 5 bases, J lost 2 bases, and 9 bases stayed unmatched. This CDR3 is 18 amino acids long. CDR3 DNA sequence: TGCGCCAGCAGTTCTCCGGGACTAGCGGGGGGCTCCACAGATACGCAGTATTTT. Translating gives CASSSPGLAGGSTDTQYF.

The V and J genes are TRBV24-1 and TRBJ2-1; TRBD2 matches 8 bases. J was trimmed by 4 bases and V by 4 bases; bases with no gene match: 5. The CDR3 spans 15 residues. Per the germline V gene, CDR1 is KGHDR and CDR2 is SFDVKD. The CDR3 DNA sequence: TGTGCCACCAGTGACCCAGCGGGGGCTTACAATGAGCAGTTCTTC. Its protein product is CATSDPAGAYNEQFF.